The 16 T cell receptor beta chains below come from one sample, sequenced in a study of blood T cell repertoires in COVID-19. Clones were sequenced by immunoSEQ multiplex PCR, and TCRdb holds only the in-frame ones, with some missing. The sample holds approximately 75,000 clones, 75% to 85% seen once. What was sequenced was peripheral blood. The receptors originated from a woman between 45 and 65 years old with acute or convalescent COVID-19.

V and J are TRBV5-6 and TRBJ1-1; 7 positions agree with TRBD1. CDR1 SGHDT and CDR2 YYEEEE come from the germline V gene. This CDR3 has 16 amino acids. The junction had 8 bases not matched to a gene; V was cut back by 1 base and J by 2 bases. CDR3 residues: CASSLTDGTVNTEAFF. The DNA for the CDR3 is TGTGCCAGCAGCTTGACTGACGGGACAGTAAACACTGAAGCTTTCTTT.

CDR3 DNA: TGTGCCAGCTCACCACCGGGGGGGCGGTACGAGCAGTACTTC. Translated: CASSPPGGRYEQYF. This rearrangement joins TRBV18 to TRBJ2-7; the D gene is possibly TRBD2 (7 bases). V lost 0 bases and J lost 4, with 10 bases in between. Germline values: CDR1 KGHSH, CDR2 LQKENI. The CDR3 has 14 residues.

The rearrangement uses TRBV7-9 and TRBJ2-1, with 11 bases fitting TRBD2. This CDR3 is 17 amino acids long. Trimming took 4 bases from V and 5 from J; bases not matched to a gene: 10. CDR1 and CDR2 (germline): SEHNR, FQNEAQ (reference sequence). The CDR3 sequence: CASSSQNSGRANNEQFF. The CDR3 coding sequence is TGTGCCAGCAGCTCACAAAATAGCGGGAGGGCCAACAATGAGCAGTTCTTC.

This chain joins TRBV10-3 and TRBJ2-2; D might be TRBD1 (6 bases). Germline V gene lookup returns CDR1 ENHRY and CDR2 SYGVKD. Deletions cut 6 bases from V and 1 base from J, with 12 bases between. This CDR3 contains 15 residues. The CDR3 sequence: CAIRTDRKNTGELFF. For the CDR3, the DNA is TGTGCCATCAGGACAGACAGGAAGAACACCGGGGAGCTGTTTTTT.

The chain carries TRBV5-1 and TRBJ1-1; D not resolved. This CDR3 has 14 residues. Deletions cut 0 bases from V and 1 base from J, with 7 bases between. The germline gives CDR1 SGHRS, CDR2 YFSETQ. The CDR3 DNA is TGCGCCAGCAGCTTGGGGCCCGCGAACACTGAAGCTTTCTTT. Translated: CASSLGPANTEAFF.

The V gene is TRBV18, the J gene TRBJ2-5, with D possibly TRBD1 on 6 matching bases. Per germline, CDR1 KGHSH and CDR2 LQKENI. CDR3 length: 15 amino acids. V lost 0 bases to trimming and J lost 3 bases, with 11 bases between them. The CDR3 nucleotides are TGTGCCAGCTCACCACCAAGCACAGGGAAAGAGACCCAGTACTTC. Translated: CASSPPSTGKETQYF.

The chain joins TRBV30 to TRBJ2-3, with D possibly being TRBD2 (6 bases). CDR1 and CDR2 (germline): GTSNPN, SVGIG (reference sequence). V was clipped by 5 bases and J by 1 base, with 7 bases between them. CDR3 length equals 12 residues. CDR3 in DNA: TGTGCCTGGTGCGGGGGCACAGATACGCAGTATTTT. It encodes CAWCGGTDTQYF.

This sequence joins TRBV28 and TRBJ2-2, with no clear D. Looked up from germline, CDR1 is MDHEN and CDR2 is SYDVKM. V was clipped by 5 bases and J by 0 bases, with 7 bases between them. This CDR3 spans 14 amino acids. The CDR3 DNA reads as TGTGCCAGCAGTATTCCAGCGAACACCGGGGAGCTGTTTTTT. Translation: CASSIPANTGELFF.

This chain connects TRBV27 to TRBJ2-2; a weak D match, TRBD2 (6 bases). Trimming stripped 7 bases from V and 4 bases from J, with 7 bases between. The CDR3 has 12 amino acids. Germline V gene lookup returns CDR1 MNHEY and CDR2 SMNVEV (reference sequence). CDR3 DNA: TGTGCCAGCATGGGGGGCACCGGGGAGCTGTTTTTT. Its protein is CASMGGTGELFF.

The V call is TRBV6-6, the J call TRBJ2-5, with unresolved D. Germline V gives CDR1 MNHNY, CDR2 SVGAGI (reference sequence). The CDR3 is 12 residues long. V lost 2 bases to trimming and J lost 6 bases, with 7 bases between them. CDR3 in DNA: TGTGCCAGCAGTTACGAGAGTCAGACCCAGTACTTC. Translated, it gives CASSYESQTQYF.

The rearrangement links TRBV28 to TRBJ2-1, with 15 bases that match TRBD2. CDR1 is MDHEN, CDR2 SYDVKM, per germline. With 5 bases clipped from V and 4 bases from J, the junction kept 12 bases outside the gene matches. This CDR3 contains 19 residues. This CDR3 reads CASSPGLAGGPLSYNEQFF. DNA of the CDR3: TGTGCCAGCAGTCCCGGACTAGCGGGAGGGCCGCTTTCTTACAATGAGCAGTTCTTC.

The rearrangement links TRBV7-2 to TRBJ2-3; 10 bases are shared with TRBD2. Unmatched junction bases numbered 10, after V lost 5 bases and J lost 5 bases. The CDR3 is 16 amino acids. In germline, CDR1 is SGHTA, CDR2 FQGNSA. CDR3 nucleotide sequence: TGTGCCAGCAGCCCCCTCTCTAGCGGGAGCGTAGATACGCAGTATTTT. Translated, it gives CASSPLSSGSVDTQYF.

The chain recombines TRBV6-2 or TRBV6-3 with TRBJ2-1; 7 bases are shared with TRBD2. V lost 0 bases and J lost 4; bases outside the gene matches: 6. The germline gives CDR1 MNHEY, CDR2 SVGEGT. This CDR3 is 16 amino acids long. DNA for the CDR3: TGTGCCAGCAGTTACTCGAGTACTAGCGATTACAATGAGCAGTTCTTC. It is translated as CASSYSSTSDYNEQFF.

J is TRBJ1-6 and V is TRBV6-6; D unresolved. The V end lost 6 bases, the J end lost 6 bases, and 9 bases lay between the germline ends. The CDR3 runs 13 residues. Germline V lookup: CDR1 MNHNY, CDR2 SVGAGI (reference sequence). CDR3: CASRKSSNSPLHF. CDR3 DNA sequence: TGTGCCAGCAGGAAATCTAGTAATTCACCCCTCCACTTT.

The chain has TRBV7-3 and TRBJ2-1, with TRBD2 matching over 11 bases. The CDR3 extends over 19 amino acids. The J segment lost 4 bases and the V segment lost 3 bases, leaving 14 bases of the junction unmatched. The V gene's germline CDR1 is SGHTA and CDR2 FQGTGA. The CDR3 DNA reads as TGTGCCAGCAGCTTCCGGCCCCTGGGACTAGCGGAAATTTACAATGAGCAGTTCTTC. It yields the protein CASSFRPLGLAEIYNEQFF. The variable domain in full, with the rest retrieved from reference TRBV7-3 and TRBJ2-1, is GAGVSQTPSNKVTEKGKYVELRCDPISGHTALYWYRQSLGQGPEFLIYFQGTGAADDSGLPNDRFFAVRPEGSVSTLKIQRTERGDSAVYLCASSFRPLGLAEIYNEQFFGPGTRLTVL.

V usage is TRBV2 and J usage is TRBJ1-2; a possible D gene is TRBD1 (6 bases). The V end was cut by 3 bases, the J end by 6 bases, with 23 bases between. The CDR3 is 17 amino acids. Germline lookup yields CDR1 SNHLY and CDR2 FYNNEI. This CDR3 is CASSEFQGRTVGNGYTF. DNA of the CDR3: TGTGCCAGCAGTGAGTTCCAGGGGCGGACAGTGGGAAATGGCTACACCTTC. The variable domain in full, with the rest retrieved from reference TRBV2 and TRBJ1-2, is EPEVTQTPSHQVTQMGQEVILRCVPISNHLYFYWYRQILGQKVEFLVSFYNNEISEKSEIFDDQFSVERPDGSNFTLKIRSTKLEDSAMYFCASSEFQGRTVGNGYTFGSGTRLTVV.